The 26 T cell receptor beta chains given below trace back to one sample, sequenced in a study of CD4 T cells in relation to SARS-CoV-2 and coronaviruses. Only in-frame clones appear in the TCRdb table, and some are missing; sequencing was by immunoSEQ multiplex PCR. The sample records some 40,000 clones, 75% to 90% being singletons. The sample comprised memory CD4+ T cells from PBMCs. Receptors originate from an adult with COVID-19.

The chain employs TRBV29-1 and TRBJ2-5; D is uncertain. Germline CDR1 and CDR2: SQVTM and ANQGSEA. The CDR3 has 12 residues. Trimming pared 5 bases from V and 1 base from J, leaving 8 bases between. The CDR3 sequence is CSVYSIQETQYF. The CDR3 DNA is TGCAGCGTTTACAGCATCCAAGAGACCCAGTACTTC.

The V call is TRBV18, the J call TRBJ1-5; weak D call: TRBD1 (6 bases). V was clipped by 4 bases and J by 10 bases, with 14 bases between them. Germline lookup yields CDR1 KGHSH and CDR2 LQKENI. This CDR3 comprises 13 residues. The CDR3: CASSLERTDPQHF. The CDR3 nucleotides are TGTGCCAGCTCACTCGAACGGACAGACCCCCAGCATTTT. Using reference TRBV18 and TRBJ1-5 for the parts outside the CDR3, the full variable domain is NAGVMQNPRHLVRRRGQEARLRCSPMKGHSHVYWYRQLPEEGLKFMVYLQKENIIDESGMPKERFSAEFPKEGPSILRIQQVVRGDSAAYFCASSLERTDPQHFGDGTRLSIL.

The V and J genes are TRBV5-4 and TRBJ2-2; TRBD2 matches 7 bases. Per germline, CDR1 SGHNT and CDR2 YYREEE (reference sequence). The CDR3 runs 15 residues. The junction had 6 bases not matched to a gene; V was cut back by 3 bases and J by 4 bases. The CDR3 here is CASSWGGGATGELFF. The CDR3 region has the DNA TGTGCCAGCAGCTGGGGGGGAGGGGCCACCGGGGAGCTGTTTTTT.

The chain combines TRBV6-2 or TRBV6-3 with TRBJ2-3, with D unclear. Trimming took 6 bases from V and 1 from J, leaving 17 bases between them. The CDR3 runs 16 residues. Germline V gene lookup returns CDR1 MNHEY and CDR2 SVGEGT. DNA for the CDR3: TGTGCCAGCAGCAGTCCCTTAGCATCCGGCACAGATACGCAGTATTTT. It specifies CASSSPLASGTDTQYF.

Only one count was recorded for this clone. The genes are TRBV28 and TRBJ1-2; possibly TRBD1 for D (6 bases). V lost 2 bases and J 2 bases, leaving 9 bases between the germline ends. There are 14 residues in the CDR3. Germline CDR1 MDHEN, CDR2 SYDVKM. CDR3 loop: CASSLPDRNYGYTF. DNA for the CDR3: TGTGCCAGCAGTTTACCGGACAGAAACTATGGCTACACCTTC.

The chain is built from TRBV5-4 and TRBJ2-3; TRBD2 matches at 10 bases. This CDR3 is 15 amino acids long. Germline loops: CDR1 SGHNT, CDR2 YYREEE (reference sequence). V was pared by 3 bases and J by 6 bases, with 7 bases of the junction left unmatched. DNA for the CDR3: TGTGCCAGCAGCTCACAAGCGGGAGGGCAGGATACGCAGTATTTT. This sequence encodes CASSSQAGGQDTQYF. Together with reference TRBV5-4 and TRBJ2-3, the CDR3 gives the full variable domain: ETGVTQSPTHLIKTRGQQVTLRCSSQSGHNTVSWYQQALGQGPQFIFQYYREEENGRGNFPPRFSGLQFPNYSSELNVNALELDDSALYLCASSSQAGGQDTQYFGPGTRLTVL.

CDR3 in amino acids: CATSRDLASGRVAYEQYF. CDR3 DNA sequence: TGTGCCACCAGCAGAGATCTGGCTAGCGGGAGGGTGGCCTACGAGCAGTACTTC. The V call is TRBV15, the J call TRBJ2-7; 12 nucleotides line up with TRBD2. V shed 0 bases, J shed 2 bases, and the junction held 8 bases outside the gene matches. The CDR3 has 18 amino acids. Germline V CDR1 and CDR2: LNHNV, YYDKDF (reference sequence).

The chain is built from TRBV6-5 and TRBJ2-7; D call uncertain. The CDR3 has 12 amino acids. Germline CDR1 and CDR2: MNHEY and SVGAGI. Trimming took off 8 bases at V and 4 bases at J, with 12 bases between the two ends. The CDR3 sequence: CASLTTAYEQYF. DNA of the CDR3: TGTGCCAGCCTGACAACGGCTTACGAGCAGTACTTC.

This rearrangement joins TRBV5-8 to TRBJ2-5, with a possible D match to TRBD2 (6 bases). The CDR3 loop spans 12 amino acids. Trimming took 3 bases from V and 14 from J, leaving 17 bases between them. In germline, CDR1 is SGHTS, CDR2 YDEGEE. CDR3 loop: CASSSERDSPYF. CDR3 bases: TGTGCCAGCAGCTCCGAACGGGACTCGCCTTACTTC. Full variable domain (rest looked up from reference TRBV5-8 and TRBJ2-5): EAGVTQSPTHLIKTRGQQATLRCSPISGHTSVYWYQQALGLGLQFLLWYDEGEERNRGNFPPRFSGRQFPNYSSELNVNALELEDSALYLCASSSERDSPYFGPGTRLLVL.

CDR3 amino acids: CASSPLAGVYTGELFF. Here the CDR3 DNA reads TGTGCCAGCAGCCCGCTAGCGGGAGTGTACACCGGGGAGCTGTTTTTT. This chain joins TRBV7-2 and TRBJ2-2, with TRBD2 identical over 10 bases. The V gene end was trimmed by 5 bases and the J gene end by 3 bases; junction bases not matched to a gene: 6. CDR1 is SGHTA, CDR2 FQGNSA, per germline. The CDR3 has 16 residues.

CDR3 loop: CAWRALLAGGYNEQFF. The CDR3 nucleotides read TGTGCCTGGAGGGCTCTACTAGCGGGGGGCTACAATGAGCAGTTCTTC. The V gene is TRBV30, the J gene TRBJ2-1; 12 bases fit TRBD2. The CDR3 has 16 amino acids. The V and J ends lost 3 bases and 3 bases, in that order; junction bases with no gene match: 6. CDR1 is GTSNPN and CDR2 is SVGIG in the germline V gene (reference sequence).

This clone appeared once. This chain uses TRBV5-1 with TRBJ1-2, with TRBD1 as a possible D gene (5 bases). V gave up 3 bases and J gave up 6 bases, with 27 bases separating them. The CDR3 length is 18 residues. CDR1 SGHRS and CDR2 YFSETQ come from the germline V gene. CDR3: CASSSRSRIGTGKNGYTF. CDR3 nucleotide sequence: TGCGCCAGCAGCTCGCGTTCCCGGATTGGGACCGGCAAAAATGGCTACACCTTC.

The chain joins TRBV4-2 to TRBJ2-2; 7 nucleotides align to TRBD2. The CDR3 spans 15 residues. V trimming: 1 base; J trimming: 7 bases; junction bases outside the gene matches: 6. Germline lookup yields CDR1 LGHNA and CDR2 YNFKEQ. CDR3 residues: CASSQGAGVYGELFF. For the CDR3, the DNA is TGTGCCAGCAGCCAAGGCGCGGGAGTTTACGGGGAGCTGTTTTTT.

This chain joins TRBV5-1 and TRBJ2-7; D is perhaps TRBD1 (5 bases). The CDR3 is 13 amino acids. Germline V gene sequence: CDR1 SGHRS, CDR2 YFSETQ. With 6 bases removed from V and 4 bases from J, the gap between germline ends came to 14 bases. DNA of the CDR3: TGCGCCAGCAAGGACACCTGGGCGTACGAGCAGTACTTC. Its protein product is CASKDTWAYEQYF. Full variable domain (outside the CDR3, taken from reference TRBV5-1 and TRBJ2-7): KAGVTQTPRYLIKTRGQQVTLSCSPISGHRSVSWYQQTPGQGLQFLFEYFSETQRNKGNFPGRFSGRQFSNSRSEMNVSTLELGDSALYLCASKDTWAYEQYFGPGTRLTVT.

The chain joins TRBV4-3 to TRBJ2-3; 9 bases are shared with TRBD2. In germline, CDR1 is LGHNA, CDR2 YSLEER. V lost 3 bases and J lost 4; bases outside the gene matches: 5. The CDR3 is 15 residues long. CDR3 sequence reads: CASSQTSGRADTQYF. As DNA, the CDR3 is TGCGCCAGCAGCCAGACTAGCGGCAGGGCAGATACGCAGTATTTT.

The CDR3 sequence is CASSQDRDQPQHF. In DNA form, the CDR3 reads TGTGCCAGCAGCCAAGATAGAGATCAGCCCCAGCATTTT. The chain has TRBV4-2 and TRBJ1-5; D is unclear. This CDR3 comprises 13 residues. Germline CDR1 and CDR2: LGHNA and YNFKEQ. Trimming cost V 0 bases and J 5 bases, with 5 bases left between them.

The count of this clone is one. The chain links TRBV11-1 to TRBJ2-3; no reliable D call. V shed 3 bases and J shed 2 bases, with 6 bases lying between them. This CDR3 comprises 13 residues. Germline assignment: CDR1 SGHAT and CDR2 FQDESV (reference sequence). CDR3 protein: CASSFGPTDTQYF. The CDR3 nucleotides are TGTGCCAGCAGCTTCGGACCCACAGATACGCAGTATTTT.

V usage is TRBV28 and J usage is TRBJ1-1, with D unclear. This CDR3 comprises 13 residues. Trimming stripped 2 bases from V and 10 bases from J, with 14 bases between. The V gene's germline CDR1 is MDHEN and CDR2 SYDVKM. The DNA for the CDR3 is TGTGCCAGCAGTTTAAATGTTCAGCGTCGAGCTTTCTTT. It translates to CASSLNVQRRAFF.

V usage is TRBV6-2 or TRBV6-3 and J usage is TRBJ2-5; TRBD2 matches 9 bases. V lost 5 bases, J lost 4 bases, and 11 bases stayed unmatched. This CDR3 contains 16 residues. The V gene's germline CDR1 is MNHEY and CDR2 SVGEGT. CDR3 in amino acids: CASSALTSGDVETQYF. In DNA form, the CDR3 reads TGTGCCAGCAGTGCCCTGACTAGCGGAGACGTAGAGACCCAGTACTTC.

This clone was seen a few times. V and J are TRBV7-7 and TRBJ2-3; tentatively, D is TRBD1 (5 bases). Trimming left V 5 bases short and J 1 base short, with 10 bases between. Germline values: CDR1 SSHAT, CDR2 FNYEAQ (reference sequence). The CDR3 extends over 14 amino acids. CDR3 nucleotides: TGTGCCAGCAGCCCCAGGGTTGGCACAGATACGCAGTATTTT. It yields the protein CASSPRVGTDTQYF. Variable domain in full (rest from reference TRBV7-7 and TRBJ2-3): GAGVSQSPRYKVTKRGQDVTLRCDPISSHATLYWYQQALGQGPEFLTYFNYEAQPDKSGLPSDRFSAERPEGSISTLTIQRTEQRDSAMYRCASSPRVGTDTQYFGPGTRLTVL.

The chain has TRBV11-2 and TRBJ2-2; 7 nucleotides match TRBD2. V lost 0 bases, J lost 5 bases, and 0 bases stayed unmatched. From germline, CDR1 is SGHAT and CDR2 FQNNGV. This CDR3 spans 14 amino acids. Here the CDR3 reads CASSLERETGELFF. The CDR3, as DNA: TGTGCCAGCAGCTTAGAGCGGGAGACCGGGGAGCTGTTTTTT.

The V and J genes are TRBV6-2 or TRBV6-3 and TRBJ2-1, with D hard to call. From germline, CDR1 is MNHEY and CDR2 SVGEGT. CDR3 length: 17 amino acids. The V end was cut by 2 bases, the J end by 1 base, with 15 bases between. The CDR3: CASSYGGLKISYNEQFF. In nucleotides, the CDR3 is TGTGCCAGCAGTTACGGCGGCCTGAAGATTTCCTACAATGAGCAGTTCTTC.

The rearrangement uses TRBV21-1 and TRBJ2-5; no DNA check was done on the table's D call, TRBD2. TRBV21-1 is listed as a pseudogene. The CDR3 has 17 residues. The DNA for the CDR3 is TGTGCCAGCAGCAAAAGGCCACGGGAGGGACTTATGGAGACCCAGTACTTC. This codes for CASSKRPREGLMETQYF.

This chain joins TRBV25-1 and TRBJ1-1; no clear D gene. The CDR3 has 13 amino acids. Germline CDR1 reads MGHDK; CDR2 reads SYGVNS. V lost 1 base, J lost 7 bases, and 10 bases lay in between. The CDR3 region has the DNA TGTGCCAGCAGTGAATTGAGCGGATTTGAAGCTTTCTTT. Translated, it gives CASSELSGFEAFF. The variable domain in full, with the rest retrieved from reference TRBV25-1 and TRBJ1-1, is EADIYQTPRYLVIGTGKKITLECSQTMGHDKMYWYQQDPGMELHLIHYSYGVNSTEKGDLSSESTVSRIRTEHFPLTLESARPSHTSQYLCASSELSGFEAFFGQGTRLTVV.

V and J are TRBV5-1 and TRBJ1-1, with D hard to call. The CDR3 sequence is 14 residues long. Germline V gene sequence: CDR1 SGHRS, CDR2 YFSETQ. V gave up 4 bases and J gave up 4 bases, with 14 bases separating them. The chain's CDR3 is CASSPIFSGTEAFF. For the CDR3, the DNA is TGCGCCAGCAGCCCCATTTTCTCTGGCACTGAAGCTTTCTTT.

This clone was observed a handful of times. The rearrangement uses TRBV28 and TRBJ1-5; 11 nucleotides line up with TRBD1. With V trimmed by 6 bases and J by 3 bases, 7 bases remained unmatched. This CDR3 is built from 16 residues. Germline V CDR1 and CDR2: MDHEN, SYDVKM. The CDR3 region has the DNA TGTGCCAGCAGGTCGGACAGGGGGCCGCTCAATCAGCCCCAGCATTTT. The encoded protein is CASRSDRGPLNQPQHF.